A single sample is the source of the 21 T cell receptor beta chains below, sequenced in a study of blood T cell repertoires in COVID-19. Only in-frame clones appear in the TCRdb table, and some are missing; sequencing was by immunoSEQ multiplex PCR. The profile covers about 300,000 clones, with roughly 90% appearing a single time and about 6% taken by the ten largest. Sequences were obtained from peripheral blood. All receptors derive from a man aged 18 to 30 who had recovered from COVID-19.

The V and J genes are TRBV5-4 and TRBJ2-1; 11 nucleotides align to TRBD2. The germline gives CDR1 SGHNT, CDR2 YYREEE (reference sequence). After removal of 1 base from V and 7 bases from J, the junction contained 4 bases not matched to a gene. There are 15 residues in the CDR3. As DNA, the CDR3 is TGTGCCAGCAGCTTGCTAGCGGGAGGCATAAATGAGCAGTTCTTC. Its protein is CASSLLAGGINEQFF.

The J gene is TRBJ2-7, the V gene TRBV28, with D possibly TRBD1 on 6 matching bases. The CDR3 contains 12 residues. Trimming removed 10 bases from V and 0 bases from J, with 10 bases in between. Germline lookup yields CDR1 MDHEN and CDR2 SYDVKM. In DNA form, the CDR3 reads TGTGCCACCGGACAGTCCTCCTACGAGCAGTACTTC. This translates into CATGQSSYEQYF.

As DNA, the CDR3 is TGTGCCAGTAAACCGGGACAGCTCTATGGCTACACCTTC. It specifies CASKPGQLYGYTF. The chain carries TRBV19 and TRBJ1-2, with 7 bases fitting TRBD1. CDR1 is LNHDA, CDR2 SQIVND, per germline (reference sequence). The CDR3 contains 13 residues. J gave up 4 bases and V 7 bases, and 6 bases lay outside the gene matches. The full variable domain, rest sourced from reference TRBV19 and TRBJ1-2, is DGGITQSPKYLFRKEGQNVTLSCEQNLNHDAMYWYRQDPGQGLRLIYYSQIVNDFQKGDIAEGYSVSREKKESFPLTVTSAQKNPTAFYLCASKPGQLYGYTFGSGTRLTVV.

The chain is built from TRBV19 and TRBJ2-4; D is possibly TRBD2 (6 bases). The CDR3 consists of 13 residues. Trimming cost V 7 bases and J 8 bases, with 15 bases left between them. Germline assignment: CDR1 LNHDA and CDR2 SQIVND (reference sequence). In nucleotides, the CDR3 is TGTGCCAGTACCGTAGGCGGGGACCACATTCAGTACTTC. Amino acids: CASTVGGDHIQYF.

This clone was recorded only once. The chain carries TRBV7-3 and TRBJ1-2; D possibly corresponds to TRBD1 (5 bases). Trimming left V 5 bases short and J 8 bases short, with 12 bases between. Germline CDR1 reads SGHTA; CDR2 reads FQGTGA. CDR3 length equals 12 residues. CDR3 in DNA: TGTGCCAGCAGCCCCGACAGATTGGGCTACACCTTC. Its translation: CASSPDRLGYTF.

The CDR3 sequence: CSVDSGTGAVTGGYTF. As DNA, the CDR3 is TGCAGCGTTGACTCCGGGACAGGGGCTGTCACTGGTGGCTACACCTTC. V is TRBV29-1 and J is TRBJ1-2; 10 bases fit TRBD1. Germline CDR1 is SQVTM and CDR2 is ANQGSEA. CDR3 size: 16 residues. After removal of 3 bases from V and 7 bases from J, the junction contained 14 bases not matched to a gene.

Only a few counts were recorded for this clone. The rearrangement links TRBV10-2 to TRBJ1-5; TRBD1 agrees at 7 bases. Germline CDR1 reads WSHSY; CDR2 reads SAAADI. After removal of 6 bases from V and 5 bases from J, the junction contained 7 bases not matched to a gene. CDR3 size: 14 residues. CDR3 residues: CASRRDSPDQPQHF. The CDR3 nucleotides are TGCGCCAGCAGACGGGACAGCCCAGATCAGCCCCAGCATTTT.

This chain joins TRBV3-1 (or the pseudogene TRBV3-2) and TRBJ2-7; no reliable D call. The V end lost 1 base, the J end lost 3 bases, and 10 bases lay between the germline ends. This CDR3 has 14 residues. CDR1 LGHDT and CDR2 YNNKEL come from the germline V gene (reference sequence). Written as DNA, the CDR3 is TGTGCCAGCAGCCAAGTTGTGGCCGACTACGAGCAGTACTTC. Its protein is CASSQVVADYEQYF.

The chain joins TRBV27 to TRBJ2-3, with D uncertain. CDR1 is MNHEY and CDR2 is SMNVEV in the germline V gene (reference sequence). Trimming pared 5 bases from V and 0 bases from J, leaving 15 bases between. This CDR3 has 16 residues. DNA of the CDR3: TGTGCCAGCAGTCCCTACTCGCTCCTTAGCACAGATACGCAGTATTTT. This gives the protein CASSPYSLLSTDTQYF.

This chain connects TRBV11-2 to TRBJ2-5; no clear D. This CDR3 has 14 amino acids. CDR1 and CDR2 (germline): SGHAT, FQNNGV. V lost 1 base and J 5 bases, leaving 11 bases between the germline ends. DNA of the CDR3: TGTGCCAGCAGCTTAGGAACTACCCACGAGACCCAGTACTTC. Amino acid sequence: CASSLGTTHETQYF.

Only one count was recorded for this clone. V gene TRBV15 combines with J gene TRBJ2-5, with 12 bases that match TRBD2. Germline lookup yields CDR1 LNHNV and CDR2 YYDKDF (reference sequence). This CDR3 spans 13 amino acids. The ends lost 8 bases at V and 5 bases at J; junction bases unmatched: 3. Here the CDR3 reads CATRTSGMETQYF. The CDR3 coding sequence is TGTGCCACCCGGACTAGCGGGATGGAGACCCAGTACTTC.

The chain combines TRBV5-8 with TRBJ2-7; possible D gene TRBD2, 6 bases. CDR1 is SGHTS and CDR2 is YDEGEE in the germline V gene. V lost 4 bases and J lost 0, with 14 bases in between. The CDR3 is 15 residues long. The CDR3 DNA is TGTGCCAGCAGCGAAAGCGGGCTTAGCTCCTACGAGCAGTACTTC. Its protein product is CASSESGLSSYEQYF.

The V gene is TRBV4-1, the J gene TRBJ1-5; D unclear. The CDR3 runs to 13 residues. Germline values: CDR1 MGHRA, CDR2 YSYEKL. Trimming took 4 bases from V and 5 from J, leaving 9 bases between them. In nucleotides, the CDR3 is TGCGCCAGCAGCCCCTCGGTGGATCAGCCCCAGCATTTT. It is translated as CASSPSVDQPQHF.

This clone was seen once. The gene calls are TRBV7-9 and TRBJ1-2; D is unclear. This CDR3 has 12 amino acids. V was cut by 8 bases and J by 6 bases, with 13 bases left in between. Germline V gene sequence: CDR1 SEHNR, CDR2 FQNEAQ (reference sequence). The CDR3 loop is CASRDRGHGYTF. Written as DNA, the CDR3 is TGTGCCAGCCGGGATCGCGGCCATGGCTACACCTTC.

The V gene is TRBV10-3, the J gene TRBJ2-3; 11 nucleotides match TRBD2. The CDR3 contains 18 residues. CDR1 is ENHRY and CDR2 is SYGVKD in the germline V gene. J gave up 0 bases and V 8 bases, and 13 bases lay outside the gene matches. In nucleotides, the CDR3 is TGTGCCATCGGGGCCGGACAGACTAGCGGGGCCAGCACAGATACGCAGTATTTT. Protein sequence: CAIGAGQTSGASTDTQYF.

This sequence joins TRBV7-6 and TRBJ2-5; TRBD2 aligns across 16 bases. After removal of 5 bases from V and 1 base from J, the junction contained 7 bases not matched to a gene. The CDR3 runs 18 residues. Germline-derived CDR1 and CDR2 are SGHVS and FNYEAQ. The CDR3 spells CASSKGLAGGPIQETQYF. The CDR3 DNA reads TGTGCCAGCAGCAAGGGACTAGCGGGAGGGCCCATCCAAGAGACCCAGTACTTC. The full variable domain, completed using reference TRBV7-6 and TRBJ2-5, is GAGVSQSPRYKVTKRGQDVALRCDPISGHVSLYWYRQALGQGPEFLTYFNYEAQQDKSGLPNDRFSAERPEGSISTLTIQRTEQRDSAMYRCASSKGLAGGPIQETQYFGPGTRLLVL.

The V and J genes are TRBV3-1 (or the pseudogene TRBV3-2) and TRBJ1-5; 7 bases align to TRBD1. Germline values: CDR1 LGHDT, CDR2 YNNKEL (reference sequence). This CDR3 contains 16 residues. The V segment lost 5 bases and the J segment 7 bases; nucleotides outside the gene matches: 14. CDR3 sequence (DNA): TGTGCCAGCAGCGATCTTAACAGGGGACCGTCCCAGCCCCAGCATTTT. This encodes CASSDLNRGPSQPQHF.

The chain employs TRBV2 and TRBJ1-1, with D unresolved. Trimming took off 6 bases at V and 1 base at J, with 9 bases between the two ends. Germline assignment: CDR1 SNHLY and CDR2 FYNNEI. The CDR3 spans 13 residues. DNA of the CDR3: TGTGCCAGCAGCGGGAGAGGGAACACTGAAGCTTTCTTT. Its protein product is CASSGRGNTEAFF. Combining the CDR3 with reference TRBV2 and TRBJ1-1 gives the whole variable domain EPEVTQTPSHQVTQMGQEVILRCVPISNHLYFYWYRQILGQKVEFLVSFYNNEISEKSEIFDDQFSVERPDGSNFTLKIRSTKLEDSAMYFCASSGRGNTEAFFGQGTRLTVV.

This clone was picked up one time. CDR3 residues: CASSPRRTSGTTNTGELFF. The CDR3 nucleotides read TGTGCCAGCTCACCTCGTCGGACTAGCGGGACGACGAACACCGGGGAGCTGTTTTTT. The gene calls are TRBV18 and TRBJ2-2; TRBD2 matches 12 bases. The J segment lost 0 bases and the V segment lost 3 bases, leaving 8 bases of the junction unmatched. This CDR3 comprises 19 residues. CDR1 is KGHSH, CDR2 LQKENI, per germline.

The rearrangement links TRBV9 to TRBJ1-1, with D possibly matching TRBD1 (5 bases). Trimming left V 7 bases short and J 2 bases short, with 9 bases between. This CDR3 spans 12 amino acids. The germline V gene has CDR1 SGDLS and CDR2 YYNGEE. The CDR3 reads CASARGNTEAFF. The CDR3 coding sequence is TGTGCCAGCGCAAGGGGTAACACTGAAGCTTTCTTT.

The CDR3 coding sequence is TGTGCCAGCAATGGGGAGATCCGGGTTGAGCAGTTCTTC. Translating gives CASNGEIRVEQFF. The chain combines TRBV2 with TRBJ2-1; the D gene is possibly TRBD2 (5 bases). The CDR3 is 13 amino acids. Germline CDR1 SNHLY, CDR2 FYNNEI. Trimming removed 7 bases at V and 9 bases at J, with 16 bases between.